Listed here are 28 T cell receptor beta chains from one sample, sequenced in a study of T cells in Graves' hyperthyroidism and ophthalmopathy (dated by TCRdb to about 2019). Library method: multiplex PCR. Sequencer: Illumina HiSeq 2000. The TCR beta CDR3 regions were amplified from RNA transcripts. The TCR CDR3 was subjected to a first round of RT-PCR using the HTBI primer set and the Qiagen OneStep RT-PCR kit. TCRdb handled the public reads itself, with Q25 trimming in fastp and clone calling in MiXCR, and kept productive beta chains. Rows with one shared CDR3 protein collapse into an entry with the most common genes and DNA. The table for this sample lists approximately 400,000 distinct CDR3 sequences; over 11% of them were counted only once. Roughly 11% of the sample lies in the top ten. The sample taken for sequencing was blood. These TCRs come from a woman aged 55-69 years with Graves' hyperthyroidism.

This clonotype was recorded at least ten times. The gene calls are TRBV5-1 and TRBJ1-1; D is ambiguous. Per the germline V gene, CDR1 is SGHRS and CDR2 is YFSETQ. Trimming stripped 0 bases from V and 0 bases from J, with 9 bases between. The CDR3 covers 15 residues. The CDR3 nucleotides are TGCGCCAGCAGCTTGGGTATCAAGTTGAACACTGAAGCTTTCTTT. Translating gives CASSLGIKLNTEAFF.

V is TRBV12-3 or TRBV12-4 and J is TRBJ2-4; the match to TRBD1 covers 8 bases. The CDR3 extends over 13 amino acids. V dropped 1 base and J dropped 11; count of bases not matched to a gene: 4. DNA for the CDR3: TGTGCCAGCAGTTTAGGGACAGGGTACGTTCAGTACTTC. It encodes CASSLGTGYVQYF.

This clonotype was observed many times. This rearrangement joins TRBV5-1 to TRBJ2-7, with 11 positions matching TRBD2. The junction had 11 bases not matched to a gene; V was cut back by 2 bases and J by 7 bases. CDR3 length: 16 amino acids. From germline, CDR1 is SGHRS and CDR2 YFSETQ. CDR3 DNA sequence: TGCGCCAGCAGCTTTTTTAGCGGGAGGGCCGGCGAAGAGCAGTACTTC. It encodes CASSFFSGRAGEEQYF.

The V call is TRBV3-1, the J call TRBJ2-2; 11 bases match TRBD2. Germline V lookup: CDR1 LGHDT, CDR2 YNNKEL (reference sequence). Losses at the gene ends were 7 bases for V and 2 bases for J; bases not matched to a gene: 18. The CDR3 is 20 residues long. CDR3 sequence reads: CASTSKILLAGDYNTGELFF. The CDR3 DNA follows: TGTGCCAGCACCTCCAAGATCTTACTAGCGGGAGATTATAACACCGGGGAGCTGTTTTTT.

This clonotype was seen at least ten times. CDR3: CASSEFGTGNTEAFF. CDR3 bases: TGTGCCAGCAGTGAATTTGGGACAGGGAACACTGAAGCTTTCTTT. The chain is built from TRBV6-1 and TRBJ1-1; 8 bases align to TRBD1. CDR1 and CDR2 (germline): MNHNS, SASEGT. The trim removed 2 bases at V and 1 base at J, leaving 3 bases unmatched. CDR3 length: 15 amino acids.

This clonotype has just one count. The V and J genes are TRBV11-1 and TRBJ2-4; D remains ambiguous. Germline V gene data show CDR1 as SGHAT and CDR2 as FQDESV (reference sequence). The germline V and J ends were trimmed by 2 bases and 6 bases, with 14 bases remaining between them. This CDR3 contains 15 residues. CDR3 DNA sequence: TGTGCCAGCAGCTTAACGGACGGTCGAGGAAACATTCAGTACTTC. It is translated as CASSLTDGRGNIQYF.

This clonotype was counted a few times. This rearrangement joins TRBV2 to TRBJ1-6, with TRBD1 as a possible D gene (6 bases). Germline V gene data show CDR1 as SNHLY and CDR2 as FYNNEI. V was clipped by 7 bases and J by 7 bases, with 17 bases between them. This CDR3 region has 15 residues. In DNA form, the CDR3 reads TGTGCCAGCACGCCCGCCACAGGGAGAAATTCACCCCTCCACTTT. Encoded protein: CASTPATGRNSPLHF.

Turning to this clonotype: A much larger clone is a single base away; this may be a read error. V gene TRBV12-3 or TRBV12-4 combines with J gene TRBJ2-5; D remains unclear. V lost 6 bases to trimming and J lost 7 bases, with 15 bases between them. The CDR3 sequence is 13 residues long. The CDR3 DNA is TGTGCCAGCAGACCCAACAGTCCGGGGACCCAGTACTTC. Translating gives CASRPNSPGTQYF.

This clonotype showed up many times. J is TRBJ2-7 and V is TRBV11-2; D may be TRBD2 (6 bases). The V and J ends lost 2 bases and 1 base respectively, with 18 bases between them. The CDR3 contains 17 residues. Germline-derived CDR1 and CDR2 are SGHAT and FQNNGV. The CDR3 spells CASSLQASGTLSYEQYF. The CDR3 DNA follows: TGTGCCAGCAGCTTACAGGCCTCAGGGACTTTATCCTACGAGCAGTACTTC. The whole variable domain, remainder taken from reference TRBV11-2 and TRBJ2-7, is EAGVAQSPRYKIIEKRQSVAFWCNPISGHATLYWYQQILGQGPKLLIQFQNNGVVDDSQLPKDRFSAERLKGVDSTLKIQPAKLEDSAVYLCASSLQASGTLSYEQYFGPGTRLTVT.

This clonotype was seen a few times. The V and J genes are TRBV24-1 and TRBJ2-1; weak D call: TRBD2 (7 bases). CDR1 KGHDR and CDR2 SFDVKD come from the germline V gene. V dropped 0 bases and J dropped 7 bases, with 24 bases sitting between them. This CDR3 spans 19 amino acids. For the CDR3, the DNA is TGTGCCACCAGTGATTTGGCCCTTTTGGGGGGGGCCAGTGAAAATGAGCAGTTCTTC. This translates into CATSDLALLGGASENEQFF.

This clonotype was observed at least ten times. V usage is TRBV5-1 and J usage is TRBJ1-1, with D perhaps TRBD1 (5 bases). Germline V gives CDR1 SGHRS, CDR2 YFSETQ. The CDR3 consists of 15 residues. V lost 0 bases and J lost 1, with 10 bases in between. CDR3 coding DNA: TGCGCCAGCAGCTTGGGTCCAGGGTCGAACACTGAAGCTTTCTTT. As protein: CASSLGPGSNTEAFF.

This clonotype was observed a few times. The J gene is TRBJ2-3, the V gene TRBV19; D is ambiguous. The CDR3 consists of 15 residues. V shed 7 bases and J shed 0 bases, with 14 bases lying between them. Germline CDR1 LNHDA, CDR2 SQIVND (reference sequence). CDR3 bases: TGTGCCAGTACCCCTCGGGCGGTAAGCACAGATACGCAGTATTTT. Translation gives CASTPRAVSTDTQYF.

The table lists this clonotype with a few counts. The rearrangement uses TRBV19 and TRBJ2-7; D may match TRBD1 or TRBD2 (6 bases each). V shed 7 bases and J shed 3 bases, with 19 bases lying between them. From germline, CDR1 is LNHDA and CDR2 SQIVND (reference sequence). The CDR3 length is 15 residues. The DNA of the CDR3 is TGTGCCAGTAAAAGGGGGGCAGGGGAGATCTACGAGCAGTACTTC. Its protein product is CASKRGAGEIYEQYF.

The chain has TRBV27 and TRBJ2-2, with TRBD2 matching 8 bases. CDR1 and CDR2 (germline): MNHEY, SMNVEV (reference sequence). J lost 6 bases, V lost 4 bases, and 16 bases had no gene match. This CDR3 region has 18 residues. The CDR3 here is CASSSPRRDGGAPGELFF. CDR3 sequence (DNA): TGTGCCAGCAGTTCCCCCCGGAGAGACGGGGGGGCCCCCGGGGAGCTGTTTTTT.

This clonotype was seen a few times. This sequence joins TRBV6-1 and TRBJ1-2; 7 nucleotides align to TRBD1. Germline V gene sequence: CDR1 MNHNS, CDR2 SASEGT. The CDR3 sequence is 14 residues long. Trimming took 6 bases from V and 6 from J; bases not matched to a gene: 10. This chain's CDR3 is CASRAGTAQNGYTF. The CDR3 nucleotides are TGTGCCAGCAGGGCCGGGACAGCTCAAAATGGCTACACCTTC.

This clonotype occurred many times. The CDR3 sequence is CASSMGGGRETQYF. The CDR3, as DNA: TGTGCCAGTAGTATGGGGGGGGGCAGAGAGACCCAGTACTTC. The chain has TRBV19 and TRBJ2-5, with D possibly TRBD2 on 7 matching bases. CDR3 length: 14 residues. Germline lookup yields CDR1 LNHDA and CDR2 SQIVND (reference sequence). V lost 3 bases and J 4 bases, leaving 12 bases between the germline ends.

CDR3 nucleotides: TGTGCCAGCAGCTCATTGACTAGGGTCACAGATACGCAGTATTTT. This codes for CASSSLTRVTDTQYF. The chain links TRBV11-2 to TRBJ2-3; D is perhaps TRBD2 (6 bases). The ends were cut back, 4 bases at V and 2 bases at J, with 13 bases in the middle. The CDR3 is made up of 15 amino acids. CDR1 is SGHAT, CDR2 FQNNGV, per germline.

The rearrangement links TRBV6-1 to TRBJ2-4; a possible D gene is TRBD2 (6 bases). Germline CDR1 is MNHNS and CDR2 is SASEGT. Trimming removed 4 bases from V and 7 bases from J, with 14 bases in between. The CDR3 is made up of 14 amino acids. This CDR3 reads CASSGERRGNIQYF. The CDR3 DNA is TGTGCCAGCAGTGGGGAGCGCCGGGGGAACATTCAGTACTTC.

This clonotype has a count of ten or more. The chain employs TRBV27 and TRBJ1-2, with D perhaps matching TRBD1 (6 bases). CDR1 is MNHEY and CDR2 is SMNVEV in the germline V gene (reference sequence). CDR3 length: 15 residues. V dropped 6 bases and J dropped 7 bases, with 21 bases sitting between them. CDR3 sequence: CASSFRVSGASGYTF. CDR3 DNA sequence: TGTGCCAGCAGCTTCAGGGTTTCGGGGGCGAGTGGCTACACCTTC.

This clonotype showed up many times. This chain uses TRBV24-1 with TRBJ2-7; 9 bases line up with TRBD2. This CDR3 spans 15 amino acids. The junction had 6 bases not matched to a gene; V was cut back by 3 bases and J by 4 bases. CDR1 is KGHDR and CDR2 is SFDVKD in the germline V gene. For the CDR3, the DNA is TGTGCCACCAGTGATCACTCTAGCGGGACGTACGAGCAGTACTTC. It specifies CATSDHSSGTYEQYF.

This clonotype came up many times. The chain uses TRBV3-1 and TRBJ2-7, with D possibly being TRBD2 (5 bases). The CDR3 is 12 residues long. CDR1 LGHDT and CDR2 YNNKEL come from the germline V gene (reference sequence). The V and J ends lost 8 bases and 4 bases respectively, with 12 bases between them. CDR3 protein: CASGRLAYEQYF. CDR3 in DNA: TGTGCCAGCGGACGGCTAGCATACGAGCAGTACTTC.

In regard to this clonotype: The CDR3 ends on some other residue instead of the conserved phenylalanine or tryptophan, so this is likely a read error. The V and J genes are TRBV5-6 and TRBJ2-5, with D possibly TRBD2 on 5 matching bases. The CDR3 length is 15 residues. Germline lookup yields CDR1 SGHDT and CDR2 YYEEEE. Trimming took off 4 bases at V and 0 bases at J, with 13 bases between the two ends. In DNA form, the CDR3 reads TGTGCCAGCAGCACCGTGAGCGGTTACCAAGAGACCCAGTACCTC. As protein: CASSTVSGYQETQYL.

The CDR3, as DNA: TGTGCCAGCAGTGAACCAGGGACAGGGGGGAATGAGCAGTTCTTC. This encodes CASSEPGTGGNEQFF. The gene calls are TRBV25-1 and TRBJ2-1, with 11 bases matching TRBD1. Germline-derived CDR1 and CDR2 are MGHDK and SYGVNS. V lost 2 bases, J lost 7 bases, and 4 bases stayed unmatched. The CDR3 runs 15 residues.

The sample holds a few counts of this clonotype. V and J are TRBV20-1 and TRBJ2-3; D possibly corresponds to TRBD2 (5 bases). Per the germline V gene, CDR1 is DFQATT and CDR2 is SNEGSKA (reference sequence). V was shortened by 1 base and J by 0 bases, with 8 bases between the two germline ends. The CDR3 has 14 amino acids. The CDR3 nucleotides are TGCAGTGCTAGAGTTGCGGGTAGCACAGATACGCAGTATTTT. Residues: CSARVAGSTDTQYF.

This clonotype was detected ten times or more. The genes are TRBV6-2 or TRBV6-3 and TRBJ2-5; 9 positions agree with TRBD2. There are 14 residues in the CDR3. Unmatched junction bases numbered 9, after V lost 7 bases and J lost 6 bases. Germline loops: CDR1 MNHEY, CDR2 SVGEGT. DNA for the CDR3: TGTGCCAGCAATCCTAGCGGGAATAGGAAGACCCAGTACTTC. As protein: CASNPSGNRKTQYF.

With respect to this clonotype: It may be a read error: a sequence one base away is much more abundant. The rearrangement links TRBV2 to TRBJ1-5; D call uncertain. Germline-derived CDR1 and CDR2 are SNHLY and FYNNEI. The CDR3 is 13 amino acids. The CDR3 loop is CASSDRTNLPQHF. The DNA for the CDR3 is TGTGCCAGCAGTGACAGGACCAATCTGCCCCAGCATTTT.

The sample holds many counts of this clonotype. The chain has TRBV11-2 and TRBJ2-1, with TRBD2 as a possible D gene (5 bases). CDR1 and CDR2 from the germline V gene are SGHAT and FQNNGV. V lost 3 bases to trimming and J lost 5 bases, with 14 bases between them. CDR3 length equals 15 residues. Here the CDR3 reads CASSFPSSRNNEQFF. The CDR3 coding sequence is TGTGCCAGCAGCTTCCCGTCTAGCAGGAACAATGAGCAGTTCTTC.

This chain joins TRBV15 and TRBJ2-7; 10 bases align to TRBD1. V was clipped by 1 base and J by 5 bases; unmatched bases: 11. The CDR3 sequence is 17 residues long. Germline V gene lookup returns CDR1 LNHNV and CDR2 YYDKDF (reference sequence). CDR3 residues: CATSRVRGGQGFDEQYF. The CDR3 DNA sequence: TGTGCCACCAGCAGAGTCCGGGGGGGACAGGGGTTCGACGAGCAGTACTTC.